The T cell receptor beta chain described here comes from a study of blood T cells in healthy people across ages. A sample-barcoded 5' primer and a J-beta primer mix were used in a second PCR of roughly 7 to 11 cycles. MiXCR, applied by TCRdb to the 5' RACE reads, yields one record per CDR3 protein. The sample lists roughly 1.5 million distinct CDR3 sequences; approximately 43% were seen once. In this sample, this clonotype turned up a few times. The CDR3 consists of 16 residues. Trimming removed 0 bases at V and 5 bases at J, with 15 bases between. Germline loops: CDR1 SGDLS, CDR2 YYNGEE. The V gene is TRBV9, the J gene TRBJ1-5, with a tentative D call TRBD1 (5 bases). The sequence came from a woman aged 18-29 years in good health. Sample: blood. The CDR3 protein is CASSVGAGQGDQPQHF. The CDR3 DNA reads as TGTGCCAGCAGCGTAGGAGCCGGGCAGGGAGATCAGCCCCAGCATTTT.